These 13 T cell receptor beta chains were all obtained from the same sample, sequenced in a study of blood T cell repertoires in COVID-19. Method: immunoSEQ multiplex PCR; TCRdb's copy keeps in-frame clones and lacks some. The table has about 140,000 clones, roughly nine tenths seen once. The sequenced sample consisted of peripheral blood. The source is a human donor with COVID-19, enrolled during active disease. The donor label of this sample is uncertain.

This chain uses TRBV7-2 with TRBJ2-7; 9 bases agree with TRBD1. The CDR3 extends over 17 amino acids. Germline lookup yields CDR1 SGHTA and CDR2 FQGNSA. V dropped 4 bases and J dropped 2; count of bases not matched to a gene: 12. DNA for the CDR3: TGTGCCAGCAGCTACGTGGATACAGGACAGGGGCCCTACGAGCAGTACTTC. Translated, it gives CASSYVDTGQGPYEQYF. Looking up the rest from reference TRBV7-2 and TRBJ2-7 gives the full variable domain: GAGVSQSPSNKVTEKGKDVELRCDPISGHTALYWYRQSLGQGLEFLIYFQGNSAPDKSGLPSDRFSAERTGGSVSTLTIQRTQQEDSAVYLCASSYVDTGQGPYEQYFGPGTRLTVT.

The chain couples TRBV7-7 to TRBJ2-3; D gene uncertain. The CDR3 has 15 amino acids. V was cut by 4 bases and J by 0 bases, with 11 bases left in between. Germline V gene sequence: CDR1 SSHAT, CDR2 FNYEAQ (reference sequence). CDR3 nucleotides: TGTGCCAGCAGCTCGACATACGCTAGCACAGATACGCAGTATTTT. As protein: CASSSTYASTDTQYF.

The chain is built from TRBV11-2 and TRBJ2-1; 7 bases agree with TRBD1. The germline V gene encodes CDR1 SGHAT and CDR2 FQNNGV. There are 14 residues in the CDR3. V was clipped by 5 bases and J by 5 bases; unmatched bases: 6. For the CDR3, the DNA is TGTGCCAGCAGCCTGACAGGGCCCCACAATGAGCAGTTCTTC. Translation gives CASSLTGPHNEQFF.

This clone was observed a single time. The V gene is TRBV5-1, the J gene TRBJ2-1, with 12 nucleotides matching TRBD2. J gave up 4 bases and V 4 bases, and 3 bases lay outside the gene matches. The CDR3 covers 15 residues. In germline, CDR1 is SGHRS, CDR2 YFSETQ. DNA of the CDR3: TGCGCCAGCAGCGTCGGACTAGCGGGGTACAATGAGCAGTTCTTC. It specifies CASSVGLAGYNEQFF.

The rearrangement links TRBV12-5 to TRBJ1-2, with D possibly matching TRBD1 (6 bases). Trimming took off 2 bases at V and 1 base at J, with 14 bases between the two ends. This CDR3 has 16 amino acids. Germline values: CDR1 LGHNT, CDR2 FRNRAP. CDR3 loop: CASGLPTRTVNYGYTF. The CDR3 bases are TGTGCTAGTGGTTTGCCTACCCGGACAGTTAACTATGGCTACACCTTC.

The chain combines TRBV27 with TRBJ1-5; 9 positions match TRBD1. The CDR3 runs 14 residues. Germline CDR1 and CDR2: MNHEY and SMNVEV (reference sequence). Unmatched junction bases numbered 6, after V lost 5 bases and J lost 7 bases. The CDR3 bases are TGTGCCAGCAGTCTCAGACAGGGGGTCCAGCCCCAGCATTTT. Translated, it gives CASSLRQGVQPQHF.

The genes are TRBV7-2 and TRBJ2-1; 10 bases align to TRBD2. The CDR3 is 15 residues long. Trimming took 4 bases from V and 4 from J; bases not matched to a gene: 4. The V gene's germline CDR1 is SGHTA and CDR2 FQGNSA. CDR3 loop: CASSYTSGAYNEQFF. CDR3 bases: TGTGCCAGCAGCTATACTAGCGGGGCATACAATGAGCAGTTCTTC.

In this sample, this clone turned up a few times. The rearrangement uses TRBV12-3 or TRBV12-4 and TRBJ2-5; D might be TRBD2 (6 bases). V lost 7 bases and J lost 5, with 11 bases in between. CDR3 length equals 12 residues. In DNA form, the CDR3 reads TGTGCCAGCATGGCGGGGTGGGAGACCCAGTACTTC. Translated, it gives CASMAGWETQYF.

CDR3 protein: CASSTAEGTYEQYF. DNA of the CDR3: TGCGCCAGCAGCACGGCCGAGGGAACCTACGAGCAGTACTTC. V gene TRBV5-1 combines with J gene TRBJ2-7; a weak D match, TRBD2 (5 bases). Germline V CDR1 and CDR2: SGHRS, YFSETQ. Trimming stripped 4 bases from V and 2 bases from J, with 13 bases between. This CDR3 has 14 amino acids.

The chain combines TRBV4-2 with TRBJ2-1, with 10 bases fitting TRBD2. The CDR3 contains 18 residues. Losses at the gene ends were 4 bases for V and 7 bases for J; bases not matched to a gene: 16. In germline, CDR1 is LGHNA, CDR2 YNFKEQ. CDR3 DNA sequence: TGTGCCAGCAGCCGAACCCCTGTGGTAGCGGGAGGACTAAATGAGCAGTTCTTC. Its translation: CASSRTPVVAGGLNEQFF.

This clone showed up just a few times. The J gene is TRBJ2-7, the V gene TRBV4-2; D is possibly TRBD1 (5 bases). The CDR3 has 14 amino acids. Trimming cost V 3 bases and J 3 bases, with 12 bases left between them. CDR1 LGHNA and CDR2 YNFKEQ come from the germline V gene. CDR3 sequence reads: CASSQGEGDYEQYF. The CDR3 DNA is TGTGCCAGCAGCCAGGGTGAAGGGGACTACGAGCAGTACTTC.

This clone turned up a few times. The junction differs from germline at one of its ends, possibly a read error. This chain links TRBV11-2 with TRBJ2-7; perhaps TRBD1 as D (7 bases). This CDR3 has 13 amino acids. Per the germline V gene, CDR1 is SGHAT and CDR2 is FQNNGV. CDR3 bases: TGTGCCAGCAGCTTAGATAGTGACAGGGAGGTAGACTTC. It is translated as CASSLDSDREVDF.

CDR3 amino acids: CASSQGTGAEEQYF. CDR3 DNA sequence: TGCGCCAGCAGCCAGGGGACAGGCGCGGAGGAGCAGTACTTC. The V call is TRBV4-1, the J call TRBJ2-7, with 8 bases aligning to TRBD1. This CDR3 region has 14 residues. Losses at the gene ends were 3 bases for V and 7 bases for J; bases not matched to a gene: 8. Germline CDR1 reads MGHRA; CDR2 reads YSYEKL.